The rows below give T cell receptor beta chains drawn from one sample of a study of persistence of HIV-infected CD4 T cells. These receptors are not linked to any known antigen. Sequencing was performed with immunoSEQ multiplex PCR; in TCRdb, only in-frame clones are kept and a portion is missing. The table shows roughly 30,000 clones, with roughly 75% occurring only once. This sample comprised CD4+ T cells sorted from PBMCs after approximately 20-hour stimulation, obtained from a patient who received antiretroviral therapy. The receptor set was obtained from an adult woman with HIV who was CMV-seropositive. Each CDR3 is given with its conserved first and last residue. A D gene is named only where the DNA matches it firmly. Clone sizes are given selectively: once, few, many, or a class where the clone is expanded.

TRBJ2-2,13,-,-,TRBV30,CAWSVWGTGELFF,TGTGCCTGGAGTGTTTGGGGCACCGGGGAGCTGTTTTTT
TRBJ2-1,13,-,-,TRBV24-1,CATSDFAGYEQFF,TGTGCCACCAGTGATTTTGCAGGGTATGAGCAGTTCTTC
TRBJ2-1,14,few,TRBD2,TRBV7-9,CASSLATGGSEQFF,TGTGCCAGCAGCTTAGCGACCGGGGGGAGTGAGCAGTTCTTC
TRBJ1-1,15,-,-,TRBV11-1,CASSLGVGGNTEAFF,TGTGCCAGCAGCTTAGGCGTAGGGGGGAACACTGAAGCTTTCTTT
TRBJ1-4,14,-,-,TRBV7-8,CASSVTENNEKLFF,TGTGCCAGCAGCGTGACAGAAAATAATGAAAAACTGTTTTTT
TRBJ2-1,14,-,-,TRBV2,CASRGPGVRNEQFF,TGTGCCAGCAGGGGCCCCGGGGTCCGGAATGAGCAGTTCTTC
TRBJ2-5,14,-,-,TRBV30,CAWRHLGGQETQYF,TGTGCCTGGAGGCATTTAGGAGGGCAAGAGACCCAGTACTTC
TRBJ1-2,14,few,-,TRBV29-1,CSVEGGEGVSGYTF,TGCAGCGTTGAAGGGGGGGAAGGGGTTAGTGGCTACACCTTC
TRBJ1-1,14,medium-sized,-,TRBV5-1,CASSLYVMNTEAFF,TGCGCCAGCAGCTTGTATGTGATGAACACTGAAGCTTTCTTT
TRBJ2-6,17,-,TRBD1,TRBV7-6,CASSLGTGGSGANVLTF,TGTGCCAGCAGCTTGGGGACAGGGGGCTCTGGGGCCAACGTCCTGACTTTC
TRBJ2-3,13,-,TRBD1,TRBV4-1,CASSQATGAQQYF,TGCGCCAGCAGCCAGGCTACAGGGGCCCAGCAGTATTTT
TRBJ1-4,14,once,TRBD1,TRBV15,CATAGGVSAEKLFF,TGTGCCACGGCAGGGGGCGTGTCGGCTGAAAAACTGTTTTTT